This T cell receptor (beta chain) comes out of a study of technical replicates of blood from a few donors. Repertoires were generated with immunoSEQ multiplex PCR, while TCRdb's copy carries only in-frame clones and drops some. The sample shows some 63,000 clones, 85% to 90% of them seen only once. Germline V gives CDR1 SQVTM, CDR2 ANQGSEA. The CDR3 length is 11 residues. V was trimmed by 7 bases and J by 2 bases, leaving 9 bases between them. The chain employs TRBV29-1 and TRBJ2-7; TRBD1 might be the D (6 bases). Sequences were obtained from PBMCs. This TCR derives from a human donor in good health. Some clones in this sample may be carry-over from other donors' samples. The CDR3, as DNA: TGCAGCGCCGCAGGGGCCTACGAGCAGTACTTC. Translating gives CSAAGAYEQYF.